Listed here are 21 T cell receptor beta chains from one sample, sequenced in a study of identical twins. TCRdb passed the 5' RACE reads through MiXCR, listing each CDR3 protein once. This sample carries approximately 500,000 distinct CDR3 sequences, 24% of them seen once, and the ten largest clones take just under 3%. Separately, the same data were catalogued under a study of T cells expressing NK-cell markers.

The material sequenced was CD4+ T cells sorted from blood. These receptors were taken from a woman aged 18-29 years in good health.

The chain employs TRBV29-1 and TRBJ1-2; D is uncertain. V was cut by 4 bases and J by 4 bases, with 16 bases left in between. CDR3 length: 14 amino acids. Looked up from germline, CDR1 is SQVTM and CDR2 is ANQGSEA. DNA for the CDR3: TGCAGCGTTGCCTTGGGAGGGTATGGCTATGGCTACACCTTC. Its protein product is CSVALGGYGYGYTF.

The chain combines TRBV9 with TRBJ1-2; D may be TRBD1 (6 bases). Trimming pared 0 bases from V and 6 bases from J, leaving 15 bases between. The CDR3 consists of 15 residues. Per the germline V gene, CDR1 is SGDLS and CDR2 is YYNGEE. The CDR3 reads CASSVAGGGLDGYTF. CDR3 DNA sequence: TGTGCCAGCAGCGTAGCTGGAGGGGGGCTCGATGGCTACACCTTC.

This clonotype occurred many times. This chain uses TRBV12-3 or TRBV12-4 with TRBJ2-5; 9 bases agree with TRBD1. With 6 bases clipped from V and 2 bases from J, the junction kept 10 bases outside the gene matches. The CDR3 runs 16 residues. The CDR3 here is CASSLLGQGRQETQYF. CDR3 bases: TGTGCCAGCAGCCTGCTCGGACAGGGGCGTCAAGAGACCCAGTACTTC.

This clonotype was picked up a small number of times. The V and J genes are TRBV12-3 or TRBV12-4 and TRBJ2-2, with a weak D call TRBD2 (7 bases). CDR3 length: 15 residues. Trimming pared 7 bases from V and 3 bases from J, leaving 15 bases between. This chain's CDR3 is CASTNEGGHTGELFF. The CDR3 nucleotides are TGTGCCAGCACCAATGAGGGGGGGCACACCGGGGAGCTGTTTTTT.

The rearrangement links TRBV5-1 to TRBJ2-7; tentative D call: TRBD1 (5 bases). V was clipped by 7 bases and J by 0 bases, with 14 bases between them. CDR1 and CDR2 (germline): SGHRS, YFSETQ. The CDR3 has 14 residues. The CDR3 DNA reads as TGCGCCAGCTCAGTGGGGCTGAACTCCTACGAGCAGTACTTC. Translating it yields CASSVGLNSYEQYF.

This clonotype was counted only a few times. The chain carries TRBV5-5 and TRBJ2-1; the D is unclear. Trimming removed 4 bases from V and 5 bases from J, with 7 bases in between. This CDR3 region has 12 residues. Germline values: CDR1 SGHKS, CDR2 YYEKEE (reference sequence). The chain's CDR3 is CASSHQDNEQFF. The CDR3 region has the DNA TGTGCCAGCAGCCATCAGGACAATGAGCAGTTCTTC.

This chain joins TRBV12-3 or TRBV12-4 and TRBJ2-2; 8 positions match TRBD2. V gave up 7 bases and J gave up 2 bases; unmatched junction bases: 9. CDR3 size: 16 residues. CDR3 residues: CASILTGTRNTGELFF. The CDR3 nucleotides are TGTGCCAGCATACTAACCGGGACTAGAAACACCGGGGAGCTGTTTTTT.

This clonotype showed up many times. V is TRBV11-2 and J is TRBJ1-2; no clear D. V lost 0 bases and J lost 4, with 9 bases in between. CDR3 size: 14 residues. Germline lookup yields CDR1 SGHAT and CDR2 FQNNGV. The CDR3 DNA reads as TGTGCCAGCAGCTTAGAACCGGGTGGCTATGGCTACACCTTC. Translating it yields CASSLEPGGYGYTF.

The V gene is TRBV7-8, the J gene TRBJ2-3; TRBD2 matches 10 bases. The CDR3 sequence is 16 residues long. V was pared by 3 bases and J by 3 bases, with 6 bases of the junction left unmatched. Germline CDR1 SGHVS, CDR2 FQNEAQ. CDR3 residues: CASSFSLAGVTDTQYF. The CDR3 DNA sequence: TGTGCCAGCAGCTTCTCGCTAGCGGGAGTAACAGATACGCAGTATTTT.

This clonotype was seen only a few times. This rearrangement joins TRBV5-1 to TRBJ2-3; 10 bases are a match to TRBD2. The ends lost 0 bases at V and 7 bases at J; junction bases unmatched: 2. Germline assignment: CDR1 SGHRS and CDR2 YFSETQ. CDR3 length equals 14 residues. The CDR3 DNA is TGCGCCAGCAGCTTGGAGCGGGGGGGCAATACGCAGTATTTT. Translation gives CASSLERGGNTQYF.

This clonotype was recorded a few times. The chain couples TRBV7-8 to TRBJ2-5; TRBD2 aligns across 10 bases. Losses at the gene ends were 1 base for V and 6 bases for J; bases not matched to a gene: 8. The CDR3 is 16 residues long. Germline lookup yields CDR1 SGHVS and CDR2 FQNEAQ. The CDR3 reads CASSLGASGSPKTQYF. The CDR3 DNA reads TGTGCCAGCAGCTTAGGGGCTAGCGGGAGTCCTAAGACCCAGTACTTC.

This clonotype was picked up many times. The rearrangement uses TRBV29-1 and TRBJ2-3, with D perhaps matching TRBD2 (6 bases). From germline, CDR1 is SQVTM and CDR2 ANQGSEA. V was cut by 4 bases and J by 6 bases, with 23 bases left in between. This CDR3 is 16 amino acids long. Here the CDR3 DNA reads TGCAGCGTTGTGTGGTCGATGGAGGGGAAAGTGGATACGCAGTATTTT. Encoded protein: CSVVWSMEGKVDTQYF.

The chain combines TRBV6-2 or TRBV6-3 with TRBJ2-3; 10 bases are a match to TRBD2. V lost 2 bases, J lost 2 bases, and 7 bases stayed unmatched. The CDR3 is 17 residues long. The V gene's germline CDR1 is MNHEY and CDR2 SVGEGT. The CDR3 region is CASSYNFLAGATDTQYF. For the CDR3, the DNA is TGTGCCAGCAGTTACAACTTCCTAGCGGGAGCCACAGATACGCAGTATTTT.

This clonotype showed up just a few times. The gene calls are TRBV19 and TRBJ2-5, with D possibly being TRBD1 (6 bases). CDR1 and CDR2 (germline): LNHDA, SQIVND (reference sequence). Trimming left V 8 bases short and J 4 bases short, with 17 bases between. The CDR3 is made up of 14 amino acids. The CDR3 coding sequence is TGTGCCAGTTCCCGAGGGGGACCAGGAGAGACCCAGTACTTC. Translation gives CASSRGGPGETQYF.

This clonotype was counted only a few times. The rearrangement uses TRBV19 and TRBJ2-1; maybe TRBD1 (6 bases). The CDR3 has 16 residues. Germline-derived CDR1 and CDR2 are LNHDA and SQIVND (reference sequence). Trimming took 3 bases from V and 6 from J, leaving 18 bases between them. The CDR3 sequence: CASSIFGKATGNEQFF. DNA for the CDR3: TGTGCCAGTAGTATCTTCGGGAAGGCGACAGGCAATGAGCAGTTCTTC.

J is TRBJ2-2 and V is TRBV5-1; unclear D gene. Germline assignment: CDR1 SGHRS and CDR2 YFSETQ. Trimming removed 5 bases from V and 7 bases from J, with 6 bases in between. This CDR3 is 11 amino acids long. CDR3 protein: CASRIDGELFF. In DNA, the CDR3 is TGCGCCAGCAGGATAGACGGGGAGCTGTTTTTT.

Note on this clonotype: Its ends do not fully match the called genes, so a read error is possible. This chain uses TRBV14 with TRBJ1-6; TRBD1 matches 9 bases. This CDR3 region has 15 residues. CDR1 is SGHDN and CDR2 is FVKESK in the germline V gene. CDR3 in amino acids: CASSLPGQGGSLLHF. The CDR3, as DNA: TGTGCCAGCAGCCTACCGGGACAGGGCGGTTCACTCCTCCACTTT.

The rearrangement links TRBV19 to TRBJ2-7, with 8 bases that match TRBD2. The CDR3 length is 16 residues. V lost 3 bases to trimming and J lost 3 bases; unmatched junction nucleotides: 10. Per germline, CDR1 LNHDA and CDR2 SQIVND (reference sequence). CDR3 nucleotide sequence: TGTGCCAGTAGTATCAGAAGCGGGAGTATAAGCTACGAGCAGTACTTC. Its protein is CASSIRSGSISYEQYF.

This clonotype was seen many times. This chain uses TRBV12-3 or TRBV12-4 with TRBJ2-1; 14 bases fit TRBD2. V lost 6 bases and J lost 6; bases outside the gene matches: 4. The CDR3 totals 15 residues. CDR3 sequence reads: CASRATSGGANEQFF. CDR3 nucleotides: TGTGCCAGCAGGGCGACTAGCGGGGGGGCCAATGAGCAGTTCTTC.

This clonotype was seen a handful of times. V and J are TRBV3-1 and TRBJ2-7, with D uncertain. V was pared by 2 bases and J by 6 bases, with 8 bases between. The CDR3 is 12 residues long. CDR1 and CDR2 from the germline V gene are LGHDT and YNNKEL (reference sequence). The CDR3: CASSQSWGEQYF. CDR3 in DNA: TGTGCCAGCAGCCAAAGCTGGGGCGAGCAGTACTTC.

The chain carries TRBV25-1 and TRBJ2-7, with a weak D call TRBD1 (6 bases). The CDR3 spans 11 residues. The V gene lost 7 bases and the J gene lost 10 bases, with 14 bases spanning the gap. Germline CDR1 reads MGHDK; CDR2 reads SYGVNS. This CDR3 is CASNFQGHQYF. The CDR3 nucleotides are TGTGCCAGCAACTTTCAGGGGCACCAGTACTTC.